This T cell receptor beta chain came from a study of T cells in tumors after PD-1 blockade. As for the study in general: A subset received ongoing vismodegib 150 mg daily alongside anti-PD-1 therapy.

Profiling relied on immunoSEQ multiplex PCR, and the TCRdb table lists in-frame clones only, not all of them. The sample records about 63,000 clones, around two thirds being singletons. After removal of 4 bases from V and 5 bases from J, the junction contained 12 bases not matched to a gene. This CDR3 is built from 17 residues. Germline values: CDR1 SGHRS, CDR2 YFSETQ. This specimen consisted of PBMCs, obtained after anti-PD-1 treatment. V is TRBV5-1 and J is TRBJ2-5; 12 bases match TRBD1. The sequence was obtained from a human donor with basal cell carcinoma. The CDR3 here is CASSPSAGTGGRETQYF. CDR3 bases: TGCGCCAGCAGCCCATCCGCCGGGACAGGGGGCAGGGAGACCCAGTACTTC.